The present T cell receptor (beta chain) was sequenced within a study of T cells in Graves' hyperthyroidism and ophthalmopathy. This CDR3 is built from 14 residues. Germline CDR1 and CDR2: SGHVS and FQNEAQ. V was shortened by 3 bases and J by 1 base, with 9 bases between the two germline ends. TCR beta CDR3 sequences were amplified from RNA transcripts. TCR CDR3 regions were first amplified by RT-PCR with HTBI primers. TCRdb itself ran the multiplex PCR reads through MiXCR, one entry per CDR3 protein. The sample yields roughly 840,000 distinct CDR3 sequences, over 35% seen once. The PBMCs were taken from 10 ml of fresh peripheral blood.

Sequenced sample: blood. The chain employs TRBV7-8 and TRBJ1-1; D is unclear. This receptor was obtained from a man aged 18 to 29 with Graves' hyperthyroidism. The CDR3 spells CASSLRRTNTEAFF. CDR3 DNA sequence: TGTGCCAGCAGCTTGAGGCGGACGAACACTGAAGCTTTCTTT.